A single sample is the source of the 24 T cell receptor beta chains below, sequenced in a study of blood T cell repertoires in COVID-19. The method was immunoSEQ multiplex PCR; TCRdb's version includes in-frame clones alone and lacks a portion of them. The repertoire has some 110,000 clones, about 89% of them found once; the top ten carry roughly 14%. Sequencing was done on a sample of peripheral blood. The receptors shown here come from a man between 45 and 60 years old with acute or convalescent COVID-19.

The rearrangement uses TRBV11-2 and TRBJ2-1; 7 bases agree with TRBD2. The CDR3 spans 14 residues. The ends lost 5 bases at V and 8 bases at J; junction bases unmatched: 9. Per the germline V gene, CDR1 is SGHAT and CDR2 is FQNNGV. Here the CDR3 reads CASSPRTLADEQFF. CDR3 in DNA: TGTGCCAGCAGCCCCCGGACCCTAGCGGATGAGCAGTTCTTC.

V is TRBV6-4 and J is TRBJ2-2; 9 bases fit TRBD1. From germline, CDR1 is MRHNA and CDR2 SNTAGT. CDR3 length equals 15 residues. The junction had 7 bases not matched to a gene; V was cut back by 6 bases and J by 5 bases. In DNA, the CDR3 is TGTGCCAGCAGCGCGGGACAGGGAGAAACCGGGGAGCTGTTTTTT. It encodes CASSAGQGETGELFF.

The chain is built from TRBV14 and TRBJ2-7; 9 nucleotides line up with TRBD2. Germline values: CDR1 SGHDN, CDR2 FVKESK. The CDR3 is 14 residues long. Losses at the gene ends were 1 base for V and 4 bases for J; bases not matched to a gene: 2. CDR3 residues: CASSQGLAGYEQYF. CDR3 nucleotides: TGTGCCAGCAGCCAAGGGCTAGCGGGGTACGAGCAGTACTTC.

The DNA of the CDR3 is TGTGCCAGCAGTGAAGCGGTAGGTGTCGAGGACAGGGCTTCGGGGGCCAACGTCCTGACTTTC. Its translation is CASSEAVGVEDRASGANVLTF. V gene TRBV6-1 combines with J gene TRBJ2-6, with TRBD1 identical over 8 bases. The trim removed 0 bases at V and 4 bases at J, leaving 17 bases unmatched. Germline V gene lookup returns CDR1 MNHNS and CDR2 SASEGT. There are 21 residues in the CDR3.

The chain combines TRBV19 with TRBJ2-2, with TRBD1 matching 9 bases. The length of the CDR3 is 15 residues. V lost 5 bases, J lost 6 bases, and 7 bases stayed unmatched. The germline CDR1 and CDR2 sequences are LNHDA and SQIVND (reference sequence). CDR3 nucleotides: TGTGCCAGTAGTCCGTCACGACAGGGGGCCGGGGAGCTGTTTTTT. Encoded protein: CASSPSRQGAGELFF.

The V call is TRBV19, the J call TRBJ1-1; TRBD1 agrees at 8 bases. CDR3 size: 15 residues. Germline CDR1 LNHDA, CDR2 SQIVND (reference sequence). The trim removed 5 bases at V and 3 bases at J, leaving 8 bases unmatched. This CDR3 is CASSPPRQGHTEAFF. CDR3 bases: TGTGCCAGTAGTCCCCCTCGACAGGGGCACACTGAAGCTTTCTTT. The full variable domain, rest sourced from reference TRBV19 and TRBJ1-1, is DGGITQSPKYLFRKEGQNVTLSCEQNLNHDAMYWYRQDPGQGLRLIYYSQIVNDFQKGDIAEGYSVSREKKESFPLTVTSAQKNPTAFYLCASSPPRQGHTEAFFGQGTRLTVV.

The chain employs TRBV18 and TRBJ2-7, with TRBD1 matching 10 bases. The CDR3 extends over 16 amino acids. The V gene's germline CDR1 is KGHSH and CDR2 LQKENI. Trimming removed 4 bases from V and 5 bases from J; junction bases left unmatched: 11. As DNA, the CDR3 is TGTGCCAGCTCACTTACAGACAGGGGGCGATTCCACGAGCAGTACTTC. Protein product: CASSLTDRGRFHEQYF.

The chain carries TRBV28 and TRBJ2-6, with a possible D match to TRBD1 (6 bases). Trimming removed 6 bases from V and 0 bases from J, with 12 bases in between. The CDR3 runs to 16 residues. Germline values: CDR1 MDHEN, CDR2 SYDVKM. CDR3: CASRLTGPSGANVLTF. The CDR3 bases are TGTGCCAGCAGATTGACAGGTCCCTCTGGGGCCAACGTCCTGACTTTC. The whole variable domain, remainder taken from reference TRBV28 and TRBJ2-6, is DVKVTQSSRYLVKRTGEKVFLECVQDMDHENMFWYRQDPGLGLRLIYFSYDVKMKEKGDIPEGYSVSREKKERFSLILESASTNQTSMYLCASRLTGPSGANVLTFGAGSRLTVL.

V is TRBV14 and J is TRBJ2-7, with a tentative D call TRBD1 (6 bases). The CDR3 covers 14 residues. V was trimmed by 4 bases and J by 3 bases, leaving 13 bases between them. Germline CDR1 and CDR2: SGHDN and FVKESK. Written as DNA, the CDR3 is TGTGCCAGCAGCCCGGGGCAGACAGGCTACGAGCAGTACTTC. Protein product: CASSPGQTGYEQYF.

CDR3 sequence reads: CASMSGRGDTQYF. The CDR3 nucleotides are TGTGCCAGCATGAGCGGGAGGGGCGATACGCAGTATTTT. The chain joins TRBV13 to TRBJ2-3, with TRBD2 matching over 10 bases. CDR1 is PRHDT, CDR2 FYEKMQ, per germline (reference sequence). V was clipped by 7 bases and J by 6 bases; unmatched bases: 4. This CDR3 comprises 13 residues.

The rearrangement joins TRBV10-1 to TRBJ1-2; TRBD1 matches at 10 bases. Germline CDR1 WNHNN, CDR2 SYGVQD (reference sequence). With 4 bases clipped from V and 13 bases from J, the junction kept 24 bases outside the gene matches. The CDR3 spans 18 residues. In DNA form, the CDR3 reads TGCGCCAGCAGTGCCCCCCGGGACAGGGGCACCTTTTGGGAAGGAAGCACCTTC. This gives the protein CASSAPRDRGTFWEGSTF.

This chain joins TRBV11-2 and TRBJ1-2; no reliable D call. V lost 4 bases to trimming and J lost 2 bases, with 8 bases between them. This CDR3 is built from 13 residues. Germline V gene data show CDR1 as SGHAT and CDR2 as FQNNGV. As DNA, the CDR3 is TGTGCCAGCAGCTCCACTGCCAACTATGGCTACACCTTC. Translated: CASSSTANYGYTF.

The chain joins TRBV5-4 to TRBJ1-4; TRBD1 aligns across 7 bases. Germline V CDR1 and CDR2: SGHNT, YYREEE (reference sequence). V trimming: 0 bases; J trimming: 8 bases; junction bases outside the gene matches: 7. CDR3 length: 15 amino acids. This CDR3 reads CASSLAGTEGEKLFF. Here the CDR3 DNA reads TGTGCCAGCAGCTTGGCCGGGACAGAAGGAGAAAAACTGTTTTTT.

The rearrangement uses TRBV3-1 (or the pseudogene TRBV3-2) and TRBJ1-5, with 7 bases identical to TRBD1. Germline CDR1 LGHDT, CDR2 YNNKEL (reference sequence). J was trimmed by 2 bases and V by 5 bases; bases with no gene match: 0. The CDR3 has 13 amino acids. CDR3 in amino acids: CASSTGGNQPQHF. CDR3 bases: TGTGCCAGCAGCACAGGGGGCAATCAGCCCCAGCATTTT.

V usage is TRBV11-2 and J usage is TRBJ2-2; tentatively, D is TRBD2 (5 bases). Per the germline V gene, CDR1 is SGHAT and CDR2 is FQNNGV. Deletions cut 5 bases from V and 0 bases from J, with 10 bases between. This CDR3 has 15 amino acids. In DNA, the CDR3 is TGTGCCAGCAGCAAGGGAGAGACGAACACCGGGGAGCTGTTTTTT. As protein: CASSKGETNTGELFF.

This clone appeared once. The rearrangement uses TRBV10-2 and TRBJ1-3; 8 positions match TRBD1. CDR3 size: 12 residues. Trimming at V came to 8 bases and at J to 10 bases, leaving 7 bases not matched to a gene. Germline lookup yields CDR1 WSHSY and CDR2 SAAADI. The CDR3 DNA reads TGCGCCAGCGGGCGGGACAGGCTGACCATATATTTT. This encodes CASGRDRLTIYF.

This clone showed up just a few times. The chain couples TRBV2 to TRBJ2-5; D may be TRBD2 (6 bases). The CDR3 runs 11 residues. Trimming stripped 6 bases from V and 9 bases from J, with 11 bases between. Germline V gene sequence: CDR1 SNHLY, CDR2 FYNNEI. The CDR3 region has the DNA TGTGCCAGCAGGCTCGGAGGGGCCCAGTACTTC. Protein product: CASRLGGAQYF.

J is TRBJ2-7 and V is TRBV28; TRBD2 is a possible D gene (5 bases). V shed 5 bases and J shed 3 bases, with 8 bases lying between them. CDR1 MDHEN and CDR2 SYDVKM come from the germline V gene. The CDR3 contains 12 residues. CDR3 amino acids: CASSDRDYEQYF. DNA for the CDR3: TGTGCCAGCAGTGATCGGGACTACGAGCAGTACTTC.

This chain joins TRBV7-2 and TRBJ2-7; the D gene is possibly TRBD2 (5 bases). Germline CDR1 and CDR2: SGHTA and FQGNSA. This CDR3 region has 14 residues. V was pared by 3 bases and J by 0 bases, with 9 bases between. CDR3 DNA: TGTGCCAGCAGCTTCCCCGGGATCTCCTACGAGCAGTACTTC. Translated: CASSFPGISYEQYF.

The rearrangement uses TRBV2 and TRBJ2-5, with 7 bases matching TRBD1. The CDR3 sequence is 13 residues long. Germline assignment: CDR1 SNHLY and CDR2 FYNNEI. The junction had 4 bases not matched to a gene; V was cut back by 4 bases and J by 5 bases. The CDR3 reads CASSGTGGETQYF. DNA of the CDR3: TGTGCCAGCAGTGGGACAGGCGGGGAGACCCAGTACTTC.

This chain uses TRBV2 with TRBJ2-7; 10 bases are a match to TRBD1. V lost 4 bases to trimming and J lost 4 bases; unmatched junction nucleotides: 1. This CDR3 has 13 residues. Germline CDR1 reads SNHLY; CDR2 reads FYNNEI. CDR3 nucleotide sequence: TGTGCCAGCAGTGGGACAGGGGGTTACGAGCAGTACTTC. As protein: CASSGTGGYEQYF.

The chain employs TRBV7-8 and TRBJ2-2; 7 bases match TRBD1. The CDR3 length is 15 residues. Per germline, CDR1 SGHVS and CDR2 FQNEAQ. J gave up 4 bases and V 5 bases, and 7 bases lay outside the gene matches. CDR3 sequence (DNA): TGTGCCAGCAGCCCTCGGACAGGCGGCACCGGGGAGCTGTTTTTT. Translated: CASSPRTGGTGELFF.

The chain is built from TRBV6-1 and TRBJ2-1, with 9 bases aligning to TRBD2. J gave up 8 bases and V 2 bases, and 7 bases lay outside the gene matches. This CDR3 contains 15 residues. Germline V CDR1 and CDR2: MNHNS, SASEGT. The CDR3 loop reads CASSENAGGPDEQFF. The CDR3 region has the DNA TGTGCCAGCAGTGAAAATGCGGGAGGGCCCGATGAGCAGTTCTTC.

The chain has TRBV5-1 and TRBJ2-5; tentatively, D is TRBD2 (5 bases). V lost 4 bases and J 4 bases, leaving 20 bases between the germline ends. Germline loops: CDR1 SGHRS, CDR2 YFSETQ. This CDR3 is 16 amino acids long. CDR3 sequence: CASSPGPGGSGETQYF. The DNA for the CDR3 is TGCGCCAGCAGCCCGGGCCCGGGTGGGAGTGGAGAGACCCAGTACTTC.